This T cell receptor beta chain comes out of a study of T cell responses to AZD1222 COVID-19 vaccine (dated by TCRdb to the early 2020s). Describing the broader study: Because spike-specific TCR depth and breadth did not differ between the two schedules, AZD1222 recipients who got a second dose at roughly 4 weeks were pooled with those who got a second dose at roughly 12 weeks. A total of approximately 230 trial participants underwent TCR sequencing, of whom around 200 received two doses of AZD1222 and some 25 received two doses of the MenACWY control vaccine. Trial participants were enrolled into age subgroups of 18-55, 56-69 and 70-plus years, which contained about 150, 28 and 57 TCR-sequenced participants, respectively.

In regard to this clone: The antigen this receptor binds is unknown. Per-nucleotide qualities are absent, and no much larger clonotype sits a single base away.

Read against the paper, the sample's time point label means: baseline before first vaccination. Vaccinee samples were obtained from the UK trials COV001 and COV002, which included a single-blind randomized controlled phase 2/3 trial of AZD1222 (ChAdOx1 nCoV-19) in healthy adults. For TCRbeta chain sequencing, PBMC samples from trial participants were taken at day 0 and at day 28 after the second dose. CDR1 and CDR2 are drawn from the germline V gene: SGHRS, YFSETQ. V is cut by 2 bases and J by 11 bases, and the space between the germline ends is 16 bases. The CDR3, cysteine through phenylalanine, is 13 amino acids long. Only the CDR3 part of the read is kept: 39 bases, read in frame from the first base. The CDR3 regions of human TCRbeta chains were analyzed by immunosequencing. Concerning the study's data processing: TCRs in the repertoires were matched against a reference library of SARS-CoV-2-specific TCRs that had been generated with the MIRA antigen-specificity platform. Breadth meant the fraction of unique TCRs that were SARS-CoV-2-associated, whereas depth meant the fraction of total T cells that were SARS-CoV-2-associated. Each spike-specific TCR was assigned to its reactive spike region and to a CD4 or CD8 class using the MIRA data. Log10-transformed breadth and depth values were compared by one-way ANOVA with Sidak's multiple comparisons tests. In its TCRdb copy, this immuneACCESS table keeps in-frame sequences only and misses some clones. Where compared with another copy, unresolved V genes explain less than half of these, and the others have no known cause. V and J calls and clone size are as listed in that table; D and trimming were resolved from the DNA. For this sample the table gives about 140,000 clones, of which roughly 84% were detected only once. The ten biggest clones cover approximately 4% of the sample.

The paper's findings and limits, for the study overall: After two AZD1222 doses, spike-specific TCR breadth and depth were significantly higher than at day 0 and than in MenACWY recipients. Epitopes outside the regions mutated in the B.1.351 and B.1.1.7 variants were reportedly recognized by nearly half of the unique spike-specific TCRs. In the small 56-69-year group, the increase in depth fell short of significance, most likely because of low power. The whole spike protein was spanned by vaccine-associated CD4 TCRs, and dominant responses were seen in regions 160-218 and 743-854. Conclusions about previously exposed vaccinees are limited, since just 5 to 7 AZD1222 recipients were seropositive for SARS-CoV-2 at baseline. No day 14 peak-response samples were available, so repertoires were characterized only after the peak T cell response. Most participants were white British and females outnumbered males, and the authors suggested that clonal diversity may have been underestimated.

This sequence originates from an adult in good health. The sample in question was peripheral blood, obtained on day 0 of AZD1222 vaccination. The chain employs TRBV5-1 and TRBJ1-1; the D gene assignment is ambiguous. The CDR3 in this case is CASSFEGSQRAFF. Read as DNA, the sequence is TGCGCCAGCAGCTTTGAGGGCAGCCAACGGGCTTTCTTT.